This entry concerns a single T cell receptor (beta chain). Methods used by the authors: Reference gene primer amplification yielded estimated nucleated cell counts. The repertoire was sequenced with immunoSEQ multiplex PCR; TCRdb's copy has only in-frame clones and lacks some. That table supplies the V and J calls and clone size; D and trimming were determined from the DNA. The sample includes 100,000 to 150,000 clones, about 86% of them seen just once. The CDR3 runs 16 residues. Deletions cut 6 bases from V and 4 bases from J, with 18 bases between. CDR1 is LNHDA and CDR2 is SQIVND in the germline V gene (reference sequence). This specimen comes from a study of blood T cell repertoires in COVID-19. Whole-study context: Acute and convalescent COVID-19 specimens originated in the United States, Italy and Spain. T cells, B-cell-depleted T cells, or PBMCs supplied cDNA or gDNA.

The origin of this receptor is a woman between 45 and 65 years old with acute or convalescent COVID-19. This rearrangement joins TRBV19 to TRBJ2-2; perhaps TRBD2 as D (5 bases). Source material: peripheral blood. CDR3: CASRPLKADSTGELFF. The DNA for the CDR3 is TGTGCCAGTAGGCCCCTCAAAGCGGATAGCACCGGGGAGCTGTTTTTT.